These 5 T cell receptor beta chains came from one sample sequenced in a study of T cells in Graves' hyperthyroidism and ophthalmopathy. From RNA transcripts, TCR beta CDR3 regions were amplified. First-round RT-PCR of the TCR CDR3 relied on the HTBI primer set. TCRdb re-analysed the multiplex PCR reads in MiXCR, keeping a single row per CDR3 protein. This table holds around 500,000 distinct CDR3 sequences, 13% to 15% found once. Material for sequencing was blood. All receptors come from a woman aged 40 to 55 with Graves' hyperthyroidism.

This clonotype has just a few counts. The CDR3 nucleotides read TGTGCCAGCAGCTCCGAATTGGGAGAGACCCAGTACTTC. It encodes CASSSELGETQYF. The J gene is TRBJ2-5, the V gene TRBV7-6; no clear D. This CDR3 spans 13 amino acids. CDR1 SGHVS and CDR2 FNYEAQ come from the germline V gene. The V gene lost 4 bases and the J gene lost 4 bases, with 10 bases spanning the gap.

This clonotype was recorded a few times. V usage is TRBV5-1 and J usage is TRBJ2-2, with D perhaps matching TRBD2 (5 bases). The CDR3 length is 15 residues. V shed 1 base and J shed 5 bases, with 12 bases lying between them. From germline, CDR1 is SGHRS and CDR2 YFSETQ. CDR3 DNA: TGCGCCAGCAGCTTGTTGGGGAGTCGGACCGGGGAGCTGTTTTTT. This sequence encodes CASSLLGSRTGELFF. The full variable domain, completed using reference TRBV5-1 and TRBJ2-2, is KAGVTQTPRYLIKTRGQQVTLSCSPISGHRSVSWYQQTPGQGLQFLFEYFSETQRNKGNFPGRFSGRQFSNSRSEMNVSTLELGDSALYLCASSLLGSRTGELFFGEGSRLTVL.

This clonotype was seen repeatedly, ten times or more. The chain combines TRBV12-3 or TRBV12-4 with TRBJ1-4; D might be TRBD1 (5 bases). The CDR3 runs 13 residues. The V end lost 5 bases, the J end lost 9 bases, and 13 bases lay between the germline ends. The CDR3 sequence: CASSARDQQKLFF. The CDR3, as DNA: TGTGCCAGCAGTGCCCGGGACCAACAAAAACTGTTTTTT.

This clonotype was recorded at least ten times. The rearrangement joins TRBV28 to TRBJ2-4; no clear D. The CDR3 has 15 amino acids. Looked up from germline, CDR1 is MDHEN and CDR2 is SYDVKM. V was trimmed by 3 bases and J by 0 bases, leaving 9 bases between them. Written as DNA, the CDR3 is TGTGCCAGCAGTTTCCTAGGGATAGCCAAAAACATTCAGTACTTC. This sequence encodes CASSFLGIAKNIQYF.

This clonotype occurred a few times. In nucleotides, the CDR3 is TGCGCCAGCAGCTCGACCCTTACGCAGTATTTT. This encodes CASSSTLTQYF. The rearrangement joins TRBV5-1 to TRBJ2-3; D is uncertain. V was cut by 3 bases and J by 8 bases, with 7 bases left in between. CDR1 and CDR2 from the germline V gene are SGHRS and YFSETQ. The CDR3 has 11 residues.